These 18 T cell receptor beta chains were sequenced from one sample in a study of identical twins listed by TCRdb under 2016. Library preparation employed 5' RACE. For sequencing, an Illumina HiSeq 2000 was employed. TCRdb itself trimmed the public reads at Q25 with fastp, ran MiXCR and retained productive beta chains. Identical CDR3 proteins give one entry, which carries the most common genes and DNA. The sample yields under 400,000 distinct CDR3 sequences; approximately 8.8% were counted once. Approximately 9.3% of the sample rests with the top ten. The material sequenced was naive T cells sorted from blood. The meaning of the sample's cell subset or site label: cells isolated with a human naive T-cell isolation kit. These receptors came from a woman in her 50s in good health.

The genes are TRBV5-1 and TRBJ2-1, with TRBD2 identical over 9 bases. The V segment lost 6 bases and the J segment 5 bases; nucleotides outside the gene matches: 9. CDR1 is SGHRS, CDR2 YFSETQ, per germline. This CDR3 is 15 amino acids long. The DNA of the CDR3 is TGCGCCAGCACCCCTAGCGGGACCCCTAACAATGAGCAGTTCTTC. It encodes CASTPSGTPNNEQFF.

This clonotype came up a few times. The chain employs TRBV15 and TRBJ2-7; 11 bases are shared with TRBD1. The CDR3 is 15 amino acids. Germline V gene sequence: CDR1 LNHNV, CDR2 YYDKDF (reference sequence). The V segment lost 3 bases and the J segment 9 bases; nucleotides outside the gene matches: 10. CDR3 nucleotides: TGTGCCACCAGCAGGGCGGACAGGGGGCTATCAGGGCAGTACTTC. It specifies CATSRADRGLSGQYF.

DNA for the CDR3: TGTGCCAGTAGTTCCGGGTCCGTTGGCAATCAGCCCCAGCATTTT. It specifies CASSSGSVGNQPQHF. The chain is built from TRBV19 and TRBJ1-5; D gene unclear. The germline V gene encodes CDR1 LNHDA and CDR2 SQIVND (reference sequence). The ends were cut back, 5 bases at V and 2 bases at J, with 13 bases in the middle. The length of the CDR3 is 15 residues.

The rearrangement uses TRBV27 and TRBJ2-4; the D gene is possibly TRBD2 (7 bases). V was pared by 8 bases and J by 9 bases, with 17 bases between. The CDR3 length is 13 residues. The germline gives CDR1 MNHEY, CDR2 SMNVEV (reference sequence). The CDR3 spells CASRAGVRGIQYF. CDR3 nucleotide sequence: TGTGCCAGCCGGGCGGGGGTCAGGGGCATTCAGTACTTC.

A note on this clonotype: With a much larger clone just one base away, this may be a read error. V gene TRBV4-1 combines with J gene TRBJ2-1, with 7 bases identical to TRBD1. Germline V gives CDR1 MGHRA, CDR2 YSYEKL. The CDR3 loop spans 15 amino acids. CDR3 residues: CVSSQGGRSHNEQFF. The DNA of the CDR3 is TGCGTCAGCAGCCAAGGGGGCAGGTCACACAATGAGCAGTTCTTC.

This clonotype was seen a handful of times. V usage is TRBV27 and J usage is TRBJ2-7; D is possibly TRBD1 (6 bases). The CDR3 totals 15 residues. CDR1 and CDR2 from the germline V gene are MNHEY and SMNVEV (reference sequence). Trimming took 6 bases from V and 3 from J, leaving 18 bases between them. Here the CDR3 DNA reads TGTGCCAGCAGCAACATTGGGGGCCACTTCTACGAGCAGTACGTC. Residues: CASSNIGGHFYEQYV.

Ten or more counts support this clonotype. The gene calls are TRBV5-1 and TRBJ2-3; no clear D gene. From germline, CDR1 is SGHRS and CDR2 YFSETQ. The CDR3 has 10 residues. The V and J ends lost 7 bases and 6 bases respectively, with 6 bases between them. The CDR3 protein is CASSGDTQYF. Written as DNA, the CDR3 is TGCGCCAGCTCTGGCGATACGCAGTATTTT.

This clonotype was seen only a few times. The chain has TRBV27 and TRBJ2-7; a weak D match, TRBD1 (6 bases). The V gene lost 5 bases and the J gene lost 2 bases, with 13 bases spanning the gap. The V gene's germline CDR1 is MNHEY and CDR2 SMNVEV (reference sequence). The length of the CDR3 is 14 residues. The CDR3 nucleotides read TGTGCCAGCAGTCCCAGTCAGGGGCCCTACGAGCAGTACGTC. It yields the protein CASSPSQGPYEQYV.

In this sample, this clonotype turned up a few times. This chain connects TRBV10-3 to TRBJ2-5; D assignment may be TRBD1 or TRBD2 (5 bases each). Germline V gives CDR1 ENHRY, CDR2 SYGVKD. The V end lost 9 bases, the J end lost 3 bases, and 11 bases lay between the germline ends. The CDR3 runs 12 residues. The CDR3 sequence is CAIGRGEETQYF. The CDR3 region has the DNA TGTGCCATAGGCCGGGGCGAAGAGACCCAGTACTTC.

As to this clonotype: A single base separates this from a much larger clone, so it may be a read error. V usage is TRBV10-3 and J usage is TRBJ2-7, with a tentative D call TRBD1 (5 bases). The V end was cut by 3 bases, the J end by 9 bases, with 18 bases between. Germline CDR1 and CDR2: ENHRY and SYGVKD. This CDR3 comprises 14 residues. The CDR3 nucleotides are TGTGCCATCAGTGACGGCCAGGGTGTTCTCGGGCAGTACTTC. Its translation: CAISDGQGVLGQYF.

The CDR3 loop is CATSRDIGTDTQYF. CDR3 nucleotides: TGTGCCACCAGCAGAGACATCGGCACAGATACGCAGTATTTT. The V call is TRBV15, the J call TRBJ2-3; D ambiguous. V was cut by 0 bases and J by 1 base, with 5 bases left in between. This CDR3 region has 14 residues. The germline V gene encodes CDR1 LNHNV and CDR2 YYDKDF (reference sequence).

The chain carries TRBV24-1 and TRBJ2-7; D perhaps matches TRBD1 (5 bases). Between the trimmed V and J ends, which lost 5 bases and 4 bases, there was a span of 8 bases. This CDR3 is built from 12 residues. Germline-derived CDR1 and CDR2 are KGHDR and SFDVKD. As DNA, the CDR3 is TGTGCCACCAGTGCTAGGGGTTACGAGCAGTACTTC. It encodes CATSARGYEQYF.

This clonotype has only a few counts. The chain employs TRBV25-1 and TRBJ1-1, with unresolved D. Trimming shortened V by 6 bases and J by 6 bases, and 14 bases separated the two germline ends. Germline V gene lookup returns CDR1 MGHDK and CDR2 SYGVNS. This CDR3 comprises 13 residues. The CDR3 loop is CASSLGNTPEAFF. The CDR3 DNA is TGTGCCAGCAGCTTGGGCAACACCCCTGAAGCTTTCTTT.

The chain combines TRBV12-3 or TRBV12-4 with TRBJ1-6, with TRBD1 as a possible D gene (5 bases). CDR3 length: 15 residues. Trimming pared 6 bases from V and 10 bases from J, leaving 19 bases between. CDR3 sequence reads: CASSSHGGSNSPLHF. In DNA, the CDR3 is TGTGCCAGCAGCTCCCATGGGGGATCTAACTCACCCCTCCACTTT.

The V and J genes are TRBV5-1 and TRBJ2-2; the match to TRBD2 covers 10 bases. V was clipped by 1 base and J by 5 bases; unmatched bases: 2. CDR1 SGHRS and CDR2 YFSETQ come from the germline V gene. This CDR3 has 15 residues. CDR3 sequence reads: CASSLTLAGTGELFF. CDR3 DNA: TGCGCCAGCAGCTTGACACTAGCGGGGACCGGGGAGCTGTTTTTT.

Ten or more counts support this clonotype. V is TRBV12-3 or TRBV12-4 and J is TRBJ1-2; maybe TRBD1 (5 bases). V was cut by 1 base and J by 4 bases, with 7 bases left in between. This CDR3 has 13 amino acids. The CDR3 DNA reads TGTGCCAGCAGTTTAGGACAGCCCTATGGCTACACCTTC. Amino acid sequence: CASSLGQPYGYTF.

CDR3 DNA sequence: TGTGCCAGCAGATGGAGGTCCACCGGGGAGCTGTTTTTT. It translates to CASRWRSTGELFF. This chain uses TRBV28 with TRBJ2-2; TRBD2 might be the D (5 bases). The germline V gene encodes CDR1 MDHEN and CDR2 SYDVKM. The V end lost 6 bases, the J end lost 4 bases, and 9 bases lay between the germline ends. The CDR3 loop spans 13 amino acids.

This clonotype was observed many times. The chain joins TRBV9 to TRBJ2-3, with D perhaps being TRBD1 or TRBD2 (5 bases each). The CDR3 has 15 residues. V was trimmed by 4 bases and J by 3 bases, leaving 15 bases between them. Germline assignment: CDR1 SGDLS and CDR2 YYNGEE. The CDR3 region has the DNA TGTGCCAGCAGCCCCGTAGGGTGGGGGACAGATACGCAGTATTTT. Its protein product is CASSPVGWGTDTQYF.